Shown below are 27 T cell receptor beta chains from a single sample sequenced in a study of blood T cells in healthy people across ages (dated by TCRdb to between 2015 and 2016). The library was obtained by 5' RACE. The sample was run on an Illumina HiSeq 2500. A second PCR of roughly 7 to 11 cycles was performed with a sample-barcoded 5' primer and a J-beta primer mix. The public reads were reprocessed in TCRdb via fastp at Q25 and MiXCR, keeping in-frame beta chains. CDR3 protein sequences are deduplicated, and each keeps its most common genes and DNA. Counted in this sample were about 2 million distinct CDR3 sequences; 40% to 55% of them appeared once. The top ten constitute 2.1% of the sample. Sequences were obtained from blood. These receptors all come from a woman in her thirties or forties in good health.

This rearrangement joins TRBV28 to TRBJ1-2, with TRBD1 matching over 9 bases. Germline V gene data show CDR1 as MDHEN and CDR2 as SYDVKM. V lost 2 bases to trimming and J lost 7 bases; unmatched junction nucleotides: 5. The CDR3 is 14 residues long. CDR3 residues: CASSLPQGQGGYTF. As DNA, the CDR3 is TGTGCCAGCAGTTTACCTCAGGGACAGGGTGGCTACACCTTC.

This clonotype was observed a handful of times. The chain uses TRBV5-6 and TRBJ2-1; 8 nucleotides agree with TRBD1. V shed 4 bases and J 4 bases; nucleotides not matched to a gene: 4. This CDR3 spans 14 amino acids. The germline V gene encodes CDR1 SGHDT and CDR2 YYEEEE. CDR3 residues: CASSGGQVYNEQFF. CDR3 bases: TGTGCCAGCAGCGGGGGACAGGTATACAATGAGCAGTTCTTC.

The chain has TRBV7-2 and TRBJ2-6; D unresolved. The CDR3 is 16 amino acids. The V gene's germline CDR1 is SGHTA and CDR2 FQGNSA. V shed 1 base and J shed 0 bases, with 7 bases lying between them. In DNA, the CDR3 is TGTGCCAGCAGCTTAGAAGTGAGCTCTGGGGCCAACGTCCTGACTTTC. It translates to CASSLEVSSGANVLTF.

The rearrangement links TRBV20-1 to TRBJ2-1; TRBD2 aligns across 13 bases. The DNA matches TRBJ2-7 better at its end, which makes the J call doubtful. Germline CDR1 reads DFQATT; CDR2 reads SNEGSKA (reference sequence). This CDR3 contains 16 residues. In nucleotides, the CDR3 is TGCAGTGCTGGGGGCGGGACTAGCGGGGATTACAATGAGCAGTACTTC. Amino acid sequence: CSAGGGTSGDYNEQYF.

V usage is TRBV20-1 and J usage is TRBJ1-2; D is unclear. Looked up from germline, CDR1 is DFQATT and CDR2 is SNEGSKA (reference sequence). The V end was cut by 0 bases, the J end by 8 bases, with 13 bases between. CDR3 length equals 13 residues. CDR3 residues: CSARDSATEGYTF. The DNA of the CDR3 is TGCAGTGCTAGAGATTCAGCGACGGAGGGCTACACCTTC.

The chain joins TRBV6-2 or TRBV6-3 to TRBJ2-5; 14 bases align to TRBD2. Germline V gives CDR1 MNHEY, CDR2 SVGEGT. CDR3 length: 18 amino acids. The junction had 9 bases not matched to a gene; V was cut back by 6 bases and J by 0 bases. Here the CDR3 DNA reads TGTGCCAGCAGGACCCGACTAGCGGGGGGGCCTAACCAAGAGACCCAGTACTTC. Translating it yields CASRTRLAGGPNQETQYF.

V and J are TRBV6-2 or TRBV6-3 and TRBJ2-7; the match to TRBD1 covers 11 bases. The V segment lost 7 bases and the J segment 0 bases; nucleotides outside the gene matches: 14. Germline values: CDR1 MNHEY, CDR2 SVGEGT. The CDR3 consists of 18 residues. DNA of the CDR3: TGTGCCAGCAAGTGGGGCGGACAGGGGGCTTCCGGCTCCTACGAGCAGTACTTC. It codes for CASKWGGQGASGSYEQYF.

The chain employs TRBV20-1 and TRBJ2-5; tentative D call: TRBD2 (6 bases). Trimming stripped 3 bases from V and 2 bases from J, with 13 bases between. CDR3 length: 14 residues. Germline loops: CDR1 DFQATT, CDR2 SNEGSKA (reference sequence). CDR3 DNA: TGCAGTGCTAGTCCCCTAGCGTTGCAAGAGACCCAGTACTTC. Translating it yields CSASPLALQETQYF.

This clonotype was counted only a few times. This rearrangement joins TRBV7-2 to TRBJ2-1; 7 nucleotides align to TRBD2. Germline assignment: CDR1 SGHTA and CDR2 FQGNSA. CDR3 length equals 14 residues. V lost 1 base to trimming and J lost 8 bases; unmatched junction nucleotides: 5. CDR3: CASSLDRTRDEQFF. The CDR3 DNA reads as TGTGCCAGCAGCTTAGATCGGACTAGAGATGAGCAGTTCTTC.

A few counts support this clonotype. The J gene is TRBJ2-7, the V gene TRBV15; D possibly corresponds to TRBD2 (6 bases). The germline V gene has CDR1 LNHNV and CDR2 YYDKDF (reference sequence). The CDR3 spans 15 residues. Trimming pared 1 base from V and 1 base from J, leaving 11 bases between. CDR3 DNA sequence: TGTGCCACCAGCAGAGCTGGGACTGTTTCCTACGAGCAGTACTTC. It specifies CATSRAGTVSYEQYF.

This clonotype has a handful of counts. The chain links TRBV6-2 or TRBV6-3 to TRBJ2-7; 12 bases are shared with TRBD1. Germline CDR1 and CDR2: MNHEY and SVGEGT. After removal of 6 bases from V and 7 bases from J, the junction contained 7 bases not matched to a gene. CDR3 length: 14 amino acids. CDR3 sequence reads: CASSRDRGRGEQYF. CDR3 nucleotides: TGTGCCAGCAGCAGGGACAGGGGGCGCGGAGAGCAGTACTTC.

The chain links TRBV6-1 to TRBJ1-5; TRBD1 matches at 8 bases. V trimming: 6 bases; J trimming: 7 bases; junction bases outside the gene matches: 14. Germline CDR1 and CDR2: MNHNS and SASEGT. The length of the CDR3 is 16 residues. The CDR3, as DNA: TGTGCCAGCAGCCCTGGACAGGGCAGGGGGATCCAGCCCCAGCATTTT. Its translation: CASSPGQGRGIQPQHF.

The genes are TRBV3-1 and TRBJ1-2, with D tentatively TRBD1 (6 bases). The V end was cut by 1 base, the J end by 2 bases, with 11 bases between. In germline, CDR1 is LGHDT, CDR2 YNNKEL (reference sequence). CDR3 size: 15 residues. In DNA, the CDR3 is TGTGCCAGCAGCCAAGTCCGGGACAAAAACTATGGCTACACCTTC. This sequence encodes CASSQVRDKNYGYTF.

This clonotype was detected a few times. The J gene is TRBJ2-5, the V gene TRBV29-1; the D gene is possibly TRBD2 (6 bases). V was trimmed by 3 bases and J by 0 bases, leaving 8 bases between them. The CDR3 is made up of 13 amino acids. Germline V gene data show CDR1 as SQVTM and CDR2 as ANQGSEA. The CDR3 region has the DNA TGCAGCGTTGACCGGACTAACCAAGAGACCCAGTACTTC. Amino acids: CSVDRTNQETQYF. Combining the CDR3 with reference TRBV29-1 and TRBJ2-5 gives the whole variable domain SAVISQKPSRDICQRGTSLTIQCQVDSQVTMMFWYRQQPGQSLTLIATANQGSEATYESGFVIDKFPISRPNLTFSTLTVSNMSPEDSSIYLCSVDRTNQETQYFGPGTRLLVL.

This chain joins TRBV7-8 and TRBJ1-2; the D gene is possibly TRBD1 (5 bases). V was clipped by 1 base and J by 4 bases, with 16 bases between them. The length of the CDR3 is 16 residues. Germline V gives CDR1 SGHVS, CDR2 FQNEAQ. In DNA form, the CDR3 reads TGTGCCAGCAGCTTAGGGCGGGGGAGAATCTTCTATGGCTACACCTTC. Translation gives CASSLGRGRIFYGYTF.

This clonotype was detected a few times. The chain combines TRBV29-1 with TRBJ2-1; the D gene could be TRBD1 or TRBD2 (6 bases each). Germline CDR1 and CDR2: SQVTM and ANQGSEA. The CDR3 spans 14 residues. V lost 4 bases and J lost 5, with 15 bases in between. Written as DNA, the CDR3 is TGCAGCGTTGCGGGGGCCCTGGGGAACAATGAGCAGTTCTTC. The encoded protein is CSVAGALGNNEQFF.

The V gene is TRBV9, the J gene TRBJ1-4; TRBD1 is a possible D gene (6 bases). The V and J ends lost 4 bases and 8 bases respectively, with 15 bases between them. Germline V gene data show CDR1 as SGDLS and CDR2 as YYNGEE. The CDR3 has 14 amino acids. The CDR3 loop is CASSPPGAKEKLFF. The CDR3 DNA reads TGTGCCAGCAGCCCCCCAGGGGCGAAAGAAAAACTGTTTTTT.

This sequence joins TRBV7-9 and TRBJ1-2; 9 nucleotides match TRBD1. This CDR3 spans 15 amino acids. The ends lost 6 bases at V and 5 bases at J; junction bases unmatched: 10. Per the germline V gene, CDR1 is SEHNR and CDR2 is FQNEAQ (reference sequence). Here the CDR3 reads CASSYETGGDYGYTF. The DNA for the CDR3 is TGTGCCAGCAGTTATGAAACAGGGGGCGATTATGGCTACACCTTC.

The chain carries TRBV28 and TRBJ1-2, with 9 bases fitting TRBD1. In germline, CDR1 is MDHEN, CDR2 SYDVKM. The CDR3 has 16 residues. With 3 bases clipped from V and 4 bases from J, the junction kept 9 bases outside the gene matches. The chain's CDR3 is CASSFYGDRGIYGYTF. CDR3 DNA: TGTGCCAGCAGTTTTTATGGAGACAGGGGGATCTATGGCTACACCTTC.

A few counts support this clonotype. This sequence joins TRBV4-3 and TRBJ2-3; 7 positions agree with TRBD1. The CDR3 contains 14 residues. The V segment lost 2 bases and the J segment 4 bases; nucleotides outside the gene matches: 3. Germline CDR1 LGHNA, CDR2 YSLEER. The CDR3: CASSQPTGADTQYF. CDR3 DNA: TGCGCCAGCAGCCAACCCACAGGGGCAGATACGCAGTATTTT.

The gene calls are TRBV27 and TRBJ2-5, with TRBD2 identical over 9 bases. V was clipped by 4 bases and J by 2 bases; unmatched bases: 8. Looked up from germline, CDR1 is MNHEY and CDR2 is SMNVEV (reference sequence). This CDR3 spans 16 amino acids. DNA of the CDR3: TGTGCCAGCAGTTCGTCTAGCGGGGATTTTCAAGAGACCCAGTACTTC. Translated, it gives CASSSSSGDFQETQYF.

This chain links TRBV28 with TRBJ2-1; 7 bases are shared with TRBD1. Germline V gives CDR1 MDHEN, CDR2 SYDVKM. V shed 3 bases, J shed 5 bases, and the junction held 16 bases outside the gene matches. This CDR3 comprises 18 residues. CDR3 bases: TGTGCCAGCAGTTTCCCCCACCCTCGGGACAGCGAAGACAATGAGCAGTTCTTC. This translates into CASSFPHPRDSEDNEQFF.

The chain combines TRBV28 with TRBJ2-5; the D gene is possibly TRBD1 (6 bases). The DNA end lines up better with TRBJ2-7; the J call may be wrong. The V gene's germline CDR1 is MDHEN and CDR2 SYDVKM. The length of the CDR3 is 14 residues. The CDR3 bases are TGTGCCAGCAGTCTTCAGGGGTCCTTATACGAGCAGTACTTC. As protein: CASSLQGSLYEQYF.

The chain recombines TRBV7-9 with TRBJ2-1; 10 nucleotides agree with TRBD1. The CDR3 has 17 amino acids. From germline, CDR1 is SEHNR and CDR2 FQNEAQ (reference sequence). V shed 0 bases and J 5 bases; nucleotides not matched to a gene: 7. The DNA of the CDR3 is TGTGCCAGCAGCTTAGCCCCGGGACAGGGGTTTAACAATGAGCAGTTCTTC. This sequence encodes CASSLAPGQGFNNEQFF.

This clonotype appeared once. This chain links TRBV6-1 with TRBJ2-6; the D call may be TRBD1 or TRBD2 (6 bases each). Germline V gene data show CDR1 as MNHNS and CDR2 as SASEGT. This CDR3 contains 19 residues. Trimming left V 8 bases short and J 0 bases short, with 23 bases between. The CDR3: CASGKGGSGLLSGANVLTF. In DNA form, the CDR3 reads TGTGCCAGCGGAAAGGGGGGATCGGGTCTTCTCTCTGGGGCCAACGTCCTGACTTTC.

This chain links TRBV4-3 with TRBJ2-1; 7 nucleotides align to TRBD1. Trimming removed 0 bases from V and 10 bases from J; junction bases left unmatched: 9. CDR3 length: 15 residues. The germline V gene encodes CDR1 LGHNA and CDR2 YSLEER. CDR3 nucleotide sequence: TGCGCCAGCAGCCAAGAAGTGAGGGGGCGTGGCGAGCAGTTCTTC. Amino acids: CASSQEVRGRGEQFF.

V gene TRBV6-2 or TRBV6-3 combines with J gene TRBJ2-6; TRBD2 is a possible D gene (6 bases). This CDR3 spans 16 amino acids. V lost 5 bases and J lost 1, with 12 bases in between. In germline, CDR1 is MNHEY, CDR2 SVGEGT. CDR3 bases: TGTGCCAGCAGTCGGGCAGGGAGGTCTGGGGCCAACGTCCTGACTTTC. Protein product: CASSRAGRSGANVLTF.